These 22 T cell receptor beta chains share one sample of origin, sequenced in a study of control samples from healthy donors and cancer patients. Measured with immunoSEQ multiplex PCR; TCRdb has only the in-frame clones, and not every one. The sample lists 100,000 to 150,000 clones; over 85% were seen once. Sequencing was performed on PBMCs. The receptor source for this set is a man aged 50 to 59 with head and neck cancer.

By frequency in the sample, this clone is medium-sized. This sequence joins TRBV5-1 and TRBJ1-1, with TRBD1 identical over 7 bases. Per germline, CDR1 SGHRS and CDR2 YFSETQ. The CDR3 runs 14 residues. Trimming took 2 bases from V and 4 from J; bases not matched to a gene: 5. The CDR3 loop is CASSFPDRSTEAFF. Here the CDR3 DNA reads TGCGCCAGCAGCTTTCCGGACAGGAGCACTGAAGCTTTCTTT. The full variable domain, rest sourced from reference TRBV5-1 and TRBJ1-1, is KAGVTQTPRYLIKTRGQQVTLSCSPISGHRSVSWYQQTPGQGLQFLFEYFSETQRNKGNFPGRFSGRQFSNSRSEMNVSTLELGDSALYLCASSFPDRSTEAFFGQGTRLTVV.

The chain combines TRBV2 with TRBJ2-1; 9 bases agree with TRBD1. The CDR3 covers 13 residues. Trimming at V came to 6 bases and at J to 7 bases, leaving 4 bases not matched to a gene. Germline values: CDR1 SNHLY, CDR2 FYNNEI. CDR3 protein: CASSLQGANEQFF. In DNA form, the CDR3 reads TGTGCCAGCAGCTTACAGGGGGCAAATGAGCAGTTCTTC.

The genes are TRBV10-2 and TRBJ2-7; D gene uncertain. The germline CDR1 and CDR2 sequences are WSHSY and SAAADI. The V end lost 7 bases, the J end lost 2 bases, and 12 bases lay between the germline ends. The CDR3 covers 13 residues. The CDR3 region is CASMRITAYEQYF. CDR3 sequence (DNA): TGCGCCAGCATGAGGATCACTGCCTACGAGCAGTACTTC.

The V and J genes are TRBV6-5 and TRBJ1-2; 8 positions match TRBD1. Germline-derived CDR1 and CDR2 are MNHEY and SVGAGI. V dropped 7 bases and J dropped 0; count of bases not matched to a gene: 4. This CDR3 is 14 amino acids long. The CDR3 DNA sequence: TGTGCCAGCACAGGGGGCAGCGCTAACTATGGCTACACCTTC. Translating it yields CASTGGSANYGYTF.

The genes are TRBV27 and TRBJ2-6; D unresolved. The length of the CDR3 is 13 residues. CDR1 MNHEY and CDR2 SMNVEV come from the germline V gene (reference sequence). V was pared by 2 bases and J by 4 bases, with 3 bases between. The CDR3 sequence is CASSLVGANVLTF. In nucleotides, the CDR3 is TGTGCCAGCAGTTTAGTGGGGGCCAACGTCCTGACTTTC.

Concerning this clone: At one end the junction does not follow the germline gene, possibly because of a read error. This sequence joins TRBV7-7 and TRBJ2-2; D remains unclear. The CDR3 totals 13 residues. Germline CDR1 and CDR2: SSHAT and FNYEAQ (reference sequence). Here the CDR3 DNA reads TGTGCTAGCAGCTTATATTACACCGGGGAGCTGTTTTTT. Protein: CASSLYYTGELFF.

This clone was counted between two and nine times. J is TRBJ2-2 and V is TRBV25-1, with D unclear. The CDR3 runs to 15 residues. The germline V gene has CDR1 MGHDK and CDR2 SYGVNS. V was cut by 0 bases and J by 3 bases, with 8 bases left in between. The CDR3 nucleotides read TGTGCCAGCAGTGAATACTTTGTAGACACCGGGGAGCTGTTTTTT. This translates into CASSEYFVDTGELFF.

This chain links TRBV5-1 with TRBJ1-1; weak D call: TRBD1 (5 bases). In germline, CDR1 is SGHRS, CDR2 YFSETQ. The CDR3 totals 15 residues. Trimming stripped 4 bases from V and 4 bases from J, with 17 bases between. The CDR3 is CASSAPGPGGTEAFF. CDR3 bases: TGCGCCAGCAGCGCCCCGGGCCCCGGGGGCACTGAAGCTTTCTTT.

CDR3 loop: CASRNRRNYGYTF. CDR3 DNA: TGTGCCAGCAGGAATCGGAGAAACTATGGCTACACCTTC. This sequence joins TRBV6-5 and TRBJ1-2; the D is unclear. V lost 6 bases and J 2 bases, leaving 10 bases between the germline ends. CDR3 size: 13 residues. Germline-derived CDR1 and CDR2 are MNHEY and SVGAGI.

The J gene is TRBJ1-6, the V gene TRBV5-1; tentatively, D is TRBD1 (5 bases). The germline V gene encodes CDR1 SGHRS and CDR2 YFSETQ. The CDR3 contains 17 residues. The germline V and J ends were trimmed by 0 bases and 1 base, with 11 bases remaining between them. The DNA for the CDR3 is TGCGCCAGCAGCTTGGAGGGCCAGGGTTCCTATAATTCACCCCTCCACTTT. Protein sequence: CASSLEGQGSYNSPLHF.

The chain couples TRBV6-5 to TRBJ1-3; TRBD1 might be the D (5 bases). CDR3 length equals 13 residues. Germline-derived CDR1 and CDR2 are MNHEY and SVGAGI. Trimming removed 6 bases from V and 2 bases from J, with 8 bases in between. CDR3 sequence (DNA): TGTGCCAGCAGCCAGGGCGCTGGAAACACCATATATTTT. This sequence encodes CASSQGAGNTIYF.

This clone was observed a single time. The V call is TRBV14, the J call TRBJ2-1, with D possibly TRBD2 on 6 matching bases. The CDR3 sequence is 21 residues long. Germline lookup yields CDR1 SGHDN and CDR2 FVKESK. V was pared by 3 bases and J by 1 base, with 28 bases between. The CDR3 here is CASSHYLVRDSKSRSYNEQFF. The CDR3 DNA sequence: TGTGCCAGCAGCCACTATCTGGTAAGGGACTCAAAGTCGCGATCCTACAATGAGCAGTTCTTC.

This clone was seen a single time. This chain joins TRBV24-1 and TRBJ2-3; perhaps TRBD2 as D (6 bases). V was trimmed by 11 bases and J by 4 bases, leaving 15 bases between them. From germline, CDR1 is KGHDR and CDR2 SFDVKD. This CDR3 is 13 amino acids long. This chain's CDR3 is CAINPGDPDTQYF. CDR3 nucleotide sequence: TGTGCCATAAATCCGGGAGACCCAGATACGCAGTATTTT.

The chain has TRBV11-2 and TRBJ2-1; TRBD1 aligns across 7 bases. With V trimmed by 7 bases and J by 0 bases, 3 bases remained unmatched. The CDR3 sequence is 14 residues long. The germline V gene encodes CDR1 SGHAT and CDR2 FQNNGV. CDR3 DNA: TGTGCCAGCACCGGGACAGTCTCCTACAATGAGCAGTTCTTC. Its protein product is CASTGTVSYNEQFF.

This rearrangement joins TRBV5-1 to TRBJ2-3; D may be TRBD1 (5 bases). Germline V lookup: CDR1 SGHRS, CDR2 YFSETQ. The V end lost 2 bases, the J end lost 1 base, and 14 bases lay between the germline ends. CDR3 length equals 16 residues. The CDR3 here is CASSLRQSGGTDTQYF. CDR3 nucleotides: TGCGCCAGCAGCTTACGACAGTCTGGGGGCACAGATACGCAGTATTTT.

The chain is built from TRBV11-2 and TRBJ2-7, with D possibly matching TRBD1 (6 bases). The ends were cut back, 4 bases at V and 6 bases at J, with 7 bases in the middle. The CDR3 covers 11 residues. CDR1 is SGHAT and CDR2 is FQNNGV in the germline V gene. As DNA, the CDR3 is TGTGCCAGCAGCTCAGGGGTCGAGCAGTACTTC. It specifies CASSSGVEQYF.

The chain recombines TRBV5-6 with TRBJ2-2; TRBD1 agrees at 8 bases. The V gene's germline CDR1 is SGHDT and CDR2 YYEEEE. Unmatched junction bases numbered 9, after V lost 4 bases and J lost 1 base. The CDR3 runs 17 residues. CDR3 amino acids: CASSPRDRSMNTGELFF. CDR3 bases: TGTGCCAGCAGCCCAAGGGACAGGTCTATGAACACCGGGGAGCTGTTTTTT.

The J gene is TRBJ1-1, the V gene TRBV7-8; the D gene is possibly TRBD1 (5 bases). This CDR3 has 19 amino acids. V gave up 0 bases and J gave up 2 bases, with 22 bases separating them. CDR1 and CDR2 (germline): SGHVS, FQNEAQ. The CDR3 bases are TGTGCCAGCAGCTTAGCGATAAAGGATGTTACGGGGGTTAACACTGAAGCTTTCTTT. It yields the protein CASSLAIKDVTGVNTEAFF.

This clone showed up just a few times. The chain couples TRBV6-2 or TRBV6-3 to TRBJ1-5; weak D call: TRBD1 (5 bases). The germline V gene has CDR1 MNHEY and CDR2 SVGEGT. CDR3 length: 14 amino acids. The germline V and J ends were trimmed by 2 bases and 8 bases, with 13 bases remaining between them. The DNA for the CDR3 is TGTGCCAGCAGTTACCGGGGGTTAGAGAAGCCCCAGCATTTT. Its translation: CASSYRGLEKPQHF.

The genes are TRBV19 and TRBJ1-5, with D maybe TRBD1 (6 bases). In germline, CDR1 is LNHDA, CDR2 SQIVND (reference sequence). Deletions cut 1 base from V and 3 bases from J, with 13 bases between. CDR3 size: 16 residues. DNA of the CDR3: TGTGCCAGTAGTATAGGGGGGGGGCCCCCCAATCAGCCCCAGCATTTT. This translates into CASSIGGGPPNQPQHF.

The chain's CDR3 is CASSQQVDRPLFAFF. In DNA, the CDR3 is TGTGCCAGTAGTCAGCAGGTCGACAGGCCCCTGTTCGCTTTCTTT. The genes are TRBV19 and TRBJ1-1; D perhaps matches TRBD1 (6 bases). The germline V gene encodes CDR1 LNHDA and CDR2 SQIVND (reference sequence). The V and J ends lost 5 bases and 11 bases respectively, with 24 bases between them. CDR3 size: 15 residues.

The genes are TRBV6-5 and TRBJ1-5, with D hard to call. CDR3 length equals 13 residues. Deletions cut 5 bases from V and 0 bases from J, with 5 bases between. Looked up from germline, CDR1 is MNHEY and CDR2 is SVGAGI. The CDR3 sequence is CASSTVSNQPQHF. The CDR3 region has the DNA TGTGCCAGCAGTACAGTTAGCAATCAGCCCCAGCATTTT.